One sample yielded the 10 T cell receptor beta chains listed below, sequenced in a study of T cell clonality in common variable immunodeficiency. Profiling relied on immunoSEQ multiplex PCR, and the TCRdb table lists in-frame clones only, not all of them. This repertoire holds around 55,000 clones, and none appear only once. The sequenced sample consisted of peripheral blood mononuclear cells. The source of these receptors is a person aged 18-70 years in good health.

This clone was counted at least ten times. CDR3 amino acids: CASSFPPDVTQYF. The DNA read from the CDR3 is TGTGCCAGCAGCTTCCCCCCAGATGTTACG. This sequence joins TRBV11-3 and TRBJ2-3; D remains unclear. From the germline J gene comes the end of the CDR3, since the read stops 3 residues before it. The CDR3 length is 13 residues. Deletions cut 3 bases from V and 8 bases from J, with 12 bases between. Looked up from germline, CDR1 is SGHNT and CDR2 is YENEEA.

The sample holds many counts of this clone. The read finishes 3 residues shy of the CDR3 end, and the germline J gene is used to complete it. V is TRBV5-1 and J is TRBJ1-6; D not resolved. Germline CDR1 reads SGHRS; CDR2 reads YFSETQ. The CDR3 is made up of 17 amino acids. The V and J ends lost 2 bases and 2 bases respectively, with 14 bases between them. The CDR3 bases that were read are TGCGCCAGCAGCTTTGGTGGTGGGCGAACCTATAATTCACCC. This encodes CASSFGGGRTYNSP. The CDR3 in full is CASSFGGGRTYNSPLHF. Combining the CDR3 with reference TRBV5-1 and TRBJ1-6 gives the whole variable domain KAGVTQTPRYLIKTRGQQVTLSCSPISGHRSVSWYQQTPGQGLQFLFEYFSETQRNKGNFPGRFSGRQFSNSRSEMNVSTLELGDSALYLCASSFGGGRTYNSPLHFGNGTRLTVT.

This clone occurred many times. Read sequence stops 3 residues before the CDR3 end, and the germline J gene provides the missing end. The rearrangement joins TRBV7-3 to TRBJ2-1; 12 bases align to TRBD2. The CDR3 spans 16 residues. Germline lookup yields CDR1 SGHTA and CDR2 FQGTGA. V was pared by 5 bases and J by 8 bases, with 10 bases of the junction left unmatched. CDR3 bases read: TGTGCCAGCAGCCGCCTGACTAGCGGGGGAGGGGATGAG. It is translated as CASSRLTSGGGDE. In full, the CDR3 is CASSRLTSGGGDEQFF. The full variable domain, with the rest looked up from reference TRBV7-3 and TRBJ2-1, is GAGVSQTPSNKVTEKGKYVELRCDPISGHTALYWYRQSLGQGPEFLIYFQGTGAADDSGLPNDRFFAVRPEGSVSTLKIQRTERGDSAVYLCASSRLTSGGGDEQFFGPGTRLTVL.

This clone was observed at least ten times. One end of the junction is discordant with germline, which a read error may explain. The CDR3 is cut off 3 residues early in the read; its end comes from the germline J gene. J is TRBJ2-7 and V is TRBV4-2; D may be TRBD1 (5 bases). Germline loops: CDR1 LGHNA, CDR2 YNFKEQ. CDR3 length: 15 residues. Partial CDR3 DNA: TGCGCCAGCAGCCAAGTTTGGGGCAGTTCCTACGAG. Protein: CASSQVWGSSYE. In full, the CDR3 is CASSQVWGSSYEQYF.

About this clone itself: The missing CDR3 end, 3 residues past where the read stops, is filled in from the germline J gene. The chain employs TRBV11-2 and TRBJ1-2; D remains ambiguous. From germline, CDR1 is SGHAT and CDR2 FQNNGV. The CDR3 totals 14 residues. V lost 2 bases and J 4 bases, leaving 11 bases between the germline ends. CDR3 DNA, as far as it was read: TGTGCCAGCAGCTTAAATACAGAGCCCTATGGC. It translates to CASSLNTEPYG. The entire CDR3 protein reads CASSLNTEPYGYTF.

This clone was seen ten or more times. Read data end 3 residues before the CDR3 end; the end is taken from the germline J gene. This rearrangement joins TRBV10-3 to TRBJ2-7; 14 bases align to TRBD2. J gave up 3 bases and V 8 bases, and 9 bases lay outside the gene matches. Germline CDR1 reads ENHRY; CDR2 reads SYGVKD. This CDR3 is built from 16 residues. CDR3 residues: CAIRSGLAGAGYEQYF. The CDR3 bases that were read are TGTGCCATCCGTTCGGGACTAGCGGGAGCCGGCTACGAG.

This clone was seen more than once but under ten times. The sequenced fragment ends 3 residues before the CDR3 boundary, so the rest is inferred from the germline J gene. The gene calls are TRBV7-9 and TRBJ1-1; D may be TRBD1 (6 bases). The CDR3 spans 13 residues. Germline-derived CDR1 and CDR2 are SEHNR and FQNEAQ (reference sequence). V lost 1 base and J 4 bases, leaving 7 bases between the germline ends. The part of the CDR3 DNA that was read is TGTGCCAGCAGCTTAGTACAGGGCACTGAA. Translation gives CASSLVQGTE. The entire CDR3 reads CASSLVQGTEAFF.

Many counts were recorded for this clone. Coverage ceases 3 residues before the CDR3 finishes, and the germline J gene fills in the end. The rearrangement uses TRBV6-2 or TRBV6-3 and TRBJ2-1; weak D call: TRBD2 (7 bases). Germline V gives CDR1 MNHEY, CDR2 SVGEGT. This CDR3 region has 14 residues. V was pared by 5 bases and J by 6 bases, with 14 bases between. CDR3 loop: CASSTRRGRNEQFF. The sequenced CDR3 bases are TGTGCCAGCAGTACCCGGCGGGGGCGCAATGAG.

This clone was recorded at least ten times. Read coverage stops 3 residues before the CDR3 terminus; the germline J gene supplies the remainder. This chain uses TRBV7-3 with TRBJ2-5; TRBD1 aligns across 8 bases. Germline loops: CDR1 SGHTA, CDR2 FQGTGA. CDR3 length: 16 amino acids. Losses at the gene ends were 3 bases for V and 5 bases for J; bases not matched to a gene: 11. The CDR3 region is CASSFSPGGRGETQYF. The DNA read from the CDR3 is TGTGCCAGCAGCTTTTCTCCAGGGGGCAGGGGGGAGACC.

This clone occurred many times. From the germline J gene comes the end of the CDR3, since the read stops 3 residues before it. The chain has TRBV7-6 and TRBJ2-2; D possibly corresponds to TRBD2 (6 bases). The CDR3 length is 15 residues. The germline V gene has CDR1 SGHVS and CDR2 FNYEAQ. Trimming stripped 1 base from V and 5 bases from J, with 11 bases between. Partial CDR3 DNA: TGTGCCAGCAGCTTAGTCCGGGCGGGGACCGGGGAG. Its translation is CASSLVRAGTGE. The whole CDR3 reads CASSLVRAGTGELFF.